These 18 T cell receptor beta chains share one sample of origin, sequenced in a study of T cell changes during pregnancy in multiple sclerosis. Repertoires were generated with immunoSEQ multiplex PCR, while TCRdb's copy carries only in-frame clones and drops some. The sample comprises about 73,000 clones, 85% to 95% of which are singletons, and less than 3% rests with the top ten. The sequenced sample was peripheral blood, obtained in the third trimester of pregnancy. These TCRs come from a female donor in good health, enrolled as a control in a pregnancy study.

The V gene is TRBV28, the J gene TRBJ2-1; 7 bases are a match to TRBD1. The CDR3 is 13 residues long. V trimming: 7 bases; J trimming: 6 bases; junction bases outside the gene matches: 6. Germline loops: CDR1 MDHEN, CDR2 SYDVKM. CDR3 protein: CASTSGTANEQFF. The CDR3 region has the DNA TGTGCCAGCACCAGTGGGACAGCCAATGAGCAGTTCTTC.

This clone was detected once. The chain joins TRBV5-5 to TRBJ1-1, with a weak D call TRBD1 (5 bases). The germline V and J ends were trimmed by 9 bases and 1 base, with 10 bases remaining between them. The CDR3 totals 12 residues. Germline V gives CDR1 SGHKS, CDR2 YYEKEE (reference sequence). The CDR3 bases are TGTGCCACTAGTGGACAGAACACTGAAGCTTTCTTT. Translation: CATSGQNTEAFF.

This chain joins TRBV10-3 and TRBJ2-5; D is possibly TRBD1 (6 bases). V lost 5 bases, J lost 1 base, and 8 bases lay in between. The CDR3 runs to 13 residues. The V gene's germline CDR1 is ENHRY and CDR2 SYGVKD. The chain's CDR3 is CAISPDSQETQYF. The CDR3, as DNA: TGTGCCATCAGTCCGGACAGCCAAGAGACCCAGTACTTC.

This chain uses TRBV4-2 with TRBJ2-2; 9 nucleotides agree with TRBD2. V shed 4 bases and J 6 bases; nucleotides not matched to a gene: 9. The CDR3 has 16 amino acids. Germline V lookup: CDR1 LGHNA, CDR2 YNFKEQ. CDR3 in amino acids: CASSPVAGGQPGELFF. CDR3 bases: TGTGCCAGCAGCCCCGTTGCGGGAGGGCAGCCCGGGGAGCTGTTTTTT.

The rearrangement joins TRBV27 to TRBJ2-1, with D possibly being TRBD1 (6 bases). Trimming took off 6 bases at V and 8 bases at J, with 14 bases between the two ends. Per the germline V gene, CDR1 is MNHEY and CDR2 is SMNVEV (reference sequence). CDR3 length: 13 residues. Written as DNA, the CDR3 is TGTGCCAGCAGCCCTAACAGGGCCCATGAGCAGTTCTTC. It codes for CASSPNRAHEQFF.

The chain joins TRBV21-1 to TRBJ2-2; TRBD1 is the table's D call and was not checked against the DNA. TRBV21-1 is marked as a pseudogene. The CDR3 totals 16 residues. CDR3 residues: CASSKHHRGRTGELFF. CDR3 bases: TGTGCCAGCAGCAAACACCACAGGGGGCGTACCGGGGAGCTGTTTTTT.

The chain employs TRBV7-2 and TRBJ2-7; 11 bases agree with TRBD2. V lost 3 bases and J lost 5; bases outside the gene matches: 6. Germline CDR1 and CDR2: SGHTA and FQGNSA. The CDR3 spans 15 residues. The DNA for the CDR3 is TGTGCCAGCAGCTTTAGAACTAGCGGGAGTGACGAGCAGTACTTC. This translates into CASSFRTSGSDEQYF.

The genes are TRBV6-5 and TRBJ2-6; D is perhaps TRBD1 (5 bases). V gave up 9 bases and J gave up 0 bases, with 9 bases separating them. The V gene's germline CDR1 is MNHEY and CDR2 SVGAGI. The CDR3 runs 14 residues. CDR3 nucleotides: TGTGCCAGTTCCCAGGGCTCTGGGGCCAACGTCCTGACTTTC. It encodes CASSQGSGANVLTF.

This sequence joins TRBV5-1 and TRBJ2-2; no reliable D call. The CDR3 length is 13 residues. Germline CDR1 is SGHRS and CDR2 is YFSETQ. The ends were cut back, 0 bases at V and 9 bases at J, with 9 bases in the middle. CDR3 loop: CASSLAAFRELFF. The CDR3 DNA reads TGCGCCAGCAGCTTGGCCGCGTTCAGGGAGCTGTTTTTT.

This chain connects TRBV27 to TRBJ1-5; 7 bases fit TRBD1. The CDR3 is 15 residues long. Trimming cost V 6 bases and J 7 bases; bases outside gene matches: 12. Germline V CDR1 and CDR2: MNHEY, SMNVEV (reference sequence). CDR3 sequence reads: CASSQQGIYGQPQHF. The CDR3 nucleotides are TGTGCCAGCAGCCAACAGGGGATTTATGGGCAGCCCCAGCATTTT.

This sequence joins TRBV19 and TRBJ2-3, with 8 bases that match TRBD2. Germline CDR1 and CDR2: LNHDA and SQIVND (reference sequence). J lost 3 bases, V lost 10 bases, and 12 bases had no gene match. The CDR3 runs 15 residues. The CDR3: CATTGAGVSTDTQYF. The CDR3, as DNA: TGTGCCACTACCGGAGCGGGAGTTAGTACAGATACGCAGTATTTT. Drawing the rest from reference TRBV19 and TRBJ2-3, the complete variable domain is DGGITQSPKYLFRKEGQNVTLSCEQNLNHDAMYWYRQDPGQGLRLIYYSQIVNDFQKGDIAEGYSVSREKKESFPLTVTSAQKNPTAFYLCATTGAGVSTDTQYFGPGTRLTVL.

This chain joins TRBV5-6 and TRBJ2-1; weak D call: TRBD2 (6 bases). CDR1 SGHDT and CDR2 YYEEEE come from the germline V gene. The CDR3 loop spans 17 amino acids. Trimming cost V 4 bases and J 5 bases, with 22 bases left between them. This chain's CDR3 is CASSTGAGVSLNNEQFF. The CDR3, as DNA: TGTGCCAGCAGCACGGGAGCCGGGGTTAGTCTTAACAATGAGCAGTTCTTC.

This clone was recorded only once. The chain carries TRBV10-3 and TRBJ2-3; 8 bases fit TRBD1. From germline, CDR1 is ENHRY and CDR2 SYGVKD. The CDR3 sequence is 15 residues long. Trimming cost V 5 bases and J 2 bases; bases outside gene matches: 6. CDR3 sequence reads: CAISTDRDNTDTQYF. The CDR3 bases are TGTGCCATCAGTACGGACAGGGACAACACAGATACGCAGTATTTT.

The V call is TRBV19, the J call TRBJ1-5, with a tentative D call TRBD1 (5 bases). Trimming took 9 bases from V and 1 from J, leaving 16 bases between them. This CDR3 region has 15 residues. The germline gives CDR1 LNHDA, CDR2 SQIVND (reference sequence). DNA for the CDR3: TGTGCCAGCATGAAGGGGCGGGGAAGCAATCAGCCCCAGCATTTT. Translating gives CASMKGRGSNQPQHF.

V is TRBV27 and J is TRBJ1-6; tentatively, D is TRBD1 (6 bases). The CDR3 is 16 residues long. Germline-derived CDR1 and CDR2 are MNHEY and SMNVEV (reference sequence). Trimming shortened V by 6 bases and J by 5 bases, and 17 bases separated the two germline ends. The CDR3 loop is CASRYSVTGNNSPLHF. Written as DNA, the CDR3 is TGTGCCAGCAGGTATTCGGTAACAGGGAATAATTCACCCCTCCACTTT.

This clone was observed a handful of times. The CDR3 DNA reads as TGTGCCAGGTCCACAGGGAGCTCACCCCTCCACTTT. This gives the protein CARSTGSSPLHF. The chain has TRBV2 and TRBJ1-6; TRBD1 is a possible D gene (6 bases). The CDR3 runs 12 residues. The germline V gene encodes CDR1 SNHLY and CDR2 FYNNEI. The germline V and J ends were trimmed by 9 bases and 10 bases, with 13 bases remaining between them. Combining the CDR3 with reference TRBV2 and TRBJ1-6 gives the whole variable domain EPEVTQTPSHQVTQMGQEVILRCVPISNHLYFYWYRQILGQKVEFLVSFYNNEISEKSEIFDDQFSVERPDGSNFTLKIRSTKLEDSAMYFCARSTGSSPLHFGNGTRLTVT.

The rearrangement links TRBV6-4 to TRBJ1-1; D is unclear. CDR1 is MRHNA and CDR2 is SNTAGT in the germline V gene. V was shortened by 0 bases and J by 0 bases, with 2 bases between the two germline ends. The CDR3 is made up of 13 amino acids. CDR3 protein: CASSDSMNTEAFF. As DNA, the CDR3 is TGTGCCAGCAGTGACTCTATGAACACTGAAGCTTTCTTT.

The chain links TRBV28 to TRBJ1-2; 7 bases map to TRBD1. J was trimmed by 8 bases and V by 7 bases; bases with no gene match: 10. In germline, CDR1 is MDHEN, CDR2 SYDVKM. This CDR3 has 13 residues. The CDR3 reads CASNGQGDFGYTF. CDR3 coding DNA: TGTGCCAGCAATGGTCAGGGGGATTTCGGCTACACCTTC.